This T cell receptor (beta chain) was sequenced during a study of CD8 T cells in Susac syndrome. General study results and limits: As the study acknowledged, the number of individuals in its TCR sequencing and HLA analysis was relatively small.

The authors carried out high-throughput sequencing of TCR beta. They applied it to CD8+ and CD4+ T cells obtained from blood. Notes on this clonotype: The target antigen is unknown.

Reverse transcription of 0.5 to 1 ug RNA was performed with random hexamers. The CDR3 of TCR beta was amplified by immunoSEQ multiplex PCR across 54 Vbeta and 13 Jbeta. TCRdb used MiXCR to reprocess the immunoSEQ multiplex PCR reads, holding one entry per CDR3 protein. Among over 95,000 distinct CDR3 sequences listed, 92% were seen once. The sample was CD4+ T cells from PBMCs. This TCR came from a human donor in good health.

The CDR3 DNA follows: TGCGCCAGCAGTCATGGACTAGCGGGCTCGGATGAGCAGTTCTTC. It specifies CASSHGLAGSDEQFF. The chain couples TRBV4-3 to TRBJ2-1, with 11 positions matching TRBD2. CDR3 length equals 15 residues. The V and J ends lost 6 bases and 8 bases, in that order; junction bases with no gene match: 9. Germline CDR1 and CDR2: LGHNA and YSLEER.